The T cell receptor beta chain described here comes from a study of T cells in Graves' hyperthyroidism and ophthalmopathy. Amplified TCR beta CDR3 regions came from RNA transcripts. When the TCR CDR3 underwent first-round RT-PCR, the HTBI primer set was used. TCRdb analysed the multiplex PCR reads with MiXCR anew, one entry per CDR3 protein. Of some 490,000 distinct CDR3 sequences in the sample, roughly a sixth are singletons; the top ten hold approximately 30%. This clonotype showed up many times. Trimming shortened V by 6 bases and J by 0 bases, and 13 bases separated the two germline ends. CDR1 and CDR2 (germline): MNHNS, SASEGT. This CDR3 spans 15 amino acids.

Specimen: blood. The sequence came from a woman younger than 45 with Graves' ophthalmopathy. The V gene is TRBV6-1, the J gene TRBJ2-3; a possible D gene is TRBD1 (6 bases). The CDR3 here is CASRRTETSTDTQYF. The CDR3 region has the DNA TGTGCCAGCAGAAGGACAGAAACTAGCACAGATACGCAGTATTTT.